One T cell receptor (beta chain) is described in this entry. What it binds is unknown. This sample is part of a study of T cell responses to AZD1222 COVID-19 vaccine. Overall study findings and caveats: It was only after the peak T cell response that any repertoires were sampled. Seropositive AZD1222 recipients at baseline numbered only 5 to 7. Among spike-specific TCRs, nearly half reportedly target unmutated variant regions. There were mostly white British donors and more females than males, and clonal diversity was possibly underestimated.

Libraries were prepared by immunoSEQ multiplex PCR; TCRdb keeps only in-frame clonotypes and omits some of them. The listing records more than 110,000 clones. V was pared by 4 bases and J by 5 bases, with 11 bases between. Per germline, CDR1 LGHDT and CDR2 YNNKEL (reference sequence). This CDR3 contains 13 residues. This sequence originates from an adult in good health. The gene calls are TRBV3-1 (or the pseudogene TRBV3-2) and TRBJ1-1; D ambiguous. Specimen: peripheral blood. CDR3 sequence reads: CASSPAVMTEAFF. Here the CDR3 DNA reads TGTGCCAGCAGCCCGGCCGTTATGACTGAAGCTTTCTTT.